This T cell receptor beta chain was sequenced for a study of tumor-infiltrating lymphocytes in primary liver carcinoma. On the study more broadly: Patients comprised men and women whose ages fell between 30 and 69 years. Each sample had roughly 3.65 to 8 million productive TCRbeta reads regardless of tissue type.

CDR3 length equals 14 residues. The germline V gene has CDR1 SEHNR and CDR2 FQNEAQ (reference sequence). Out of unsorted whole blood came the blood RNA, and germline DNA was extracted as well. Regarding this clonotype: A junction end diverges from the germline sequence, so it may reflect a read error.

TCR beta cDNA was made from around 520 ng total RNA with a constant-region primer. Amplification in three nested multiplex PCR rounds with slightly modified ARM-PCR gave rise to TCR beta libraries. For roughly 10 cycles apiece, the opening two PCR rounds ran with TRBV1-TRBV30 forward primers and a C-beta reverse primer. MiXCR, run by TCRdb on the multiplex PCR reads, gives a single entry per CDR3 protein. The sample contains hundreds of thousands of distinct CDR3 sequences, 45% to 70% of which appear only once. This chain joins TRBV7-9 and TRBJ2-7; 8 bases fit TRBD1. The TCR originated in a woman aged 25 to 39 with primary liver carcinoma and hepatitis B virus infection. The sequencing input was peripheral blood. The CDR3 loop is CTSSLNRGACEQYF. CDR3 DNA sequence: TGTACCAGCAGCCTTAACAGGGGGGCCTGCGAGCAGTACTTC.